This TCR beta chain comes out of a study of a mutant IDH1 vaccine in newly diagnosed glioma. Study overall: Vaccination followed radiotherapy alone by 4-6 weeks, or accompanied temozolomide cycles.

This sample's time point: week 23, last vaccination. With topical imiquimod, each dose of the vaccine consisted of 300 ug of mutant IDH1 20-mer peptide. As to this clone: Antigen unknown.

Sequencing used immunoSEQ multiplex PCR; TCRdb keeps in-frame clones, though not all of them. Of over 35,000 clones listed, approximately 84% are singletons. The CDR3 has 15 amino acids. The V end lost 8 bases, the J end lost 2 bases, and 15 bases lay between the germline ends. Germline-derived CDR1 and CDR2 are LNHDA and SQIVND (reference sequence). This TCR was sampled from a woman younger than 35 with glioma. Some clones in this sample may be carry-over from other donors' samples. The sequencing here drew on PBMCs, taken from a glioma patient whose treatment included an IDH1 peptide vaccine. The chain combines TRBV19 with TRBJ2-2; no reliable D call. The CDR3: CASSPVVGNTGELFF. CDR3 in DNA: TGTGCCAGTTCCCCAGTGGTGGGAAACACCGGGGAGCTGTTTTTT.